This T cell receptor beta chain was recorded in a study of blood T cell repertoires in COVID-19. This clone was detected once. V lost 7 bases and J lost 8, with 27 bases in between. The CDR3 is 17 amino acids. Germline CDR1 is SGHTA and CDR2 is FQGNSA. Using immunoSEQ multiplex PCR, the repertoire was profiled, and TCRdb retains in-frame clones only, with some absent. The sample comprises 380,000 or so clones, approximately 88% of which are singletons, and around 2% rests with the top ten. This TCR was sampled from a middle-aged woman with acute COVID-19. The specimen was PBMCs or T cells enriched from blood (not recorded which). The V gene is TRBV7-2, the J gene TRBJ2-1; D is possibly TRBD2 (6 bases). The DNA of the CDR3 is TGTGCCAGCAACACGCCTAGGGGCGGGGCGCGGGGAGATGAGCAGTTCTTC. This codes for CASNTPRGGARGDEQFF.